This note documents a single T cell receptor (beta chain) sequence. The sample belongs to a study of blood T cell repertoires in COVID-19. Study summary: COVID-19 samples, acute and convalescent, were from the United States, Italy and Spain.

From germline, CDR1 is SEHNR and CDR2 FQNEAQ (reference sequence). V dropped 1 base and J dropped 6 bases, with 10 bases sitting between them. This CDR3 is built from 13 residues. Sequencing used immunoSEQ multiplex PCR; TCRdb keeps in-frame clones, though not all of them. The profile shows 350,000 or so clones, approximately 89% of them singletons. This clonotype was obtained from a woman aged 60 to 75 with COVID-19, enrolled during active disease. The chain has TRBV7-9 and TRBJ2-7; a possible D gene is TRBD2 (5 bases). Sequencing was performed on peripheral blood. As DNA, the CDR3 is TGTGCCAGCAGCTTAGGGAAAAGCGGCGAGCAGTACTTC. It translates to CASSLGKSGEQYF.